The T cell receptor (beta chain) described here comes from a study of blood T cell repertoires in COVID-19. Study details: The samples span acute and convalescent COVID-19 from the United States, Italy and Spain. In each case, the material was cDNA or gDNA derived from T cells, B-cell-depleted T cells, or PBMCs.

Data came from immunoSEQ multiplex PCR; TCRdb stores just in-frame clones and leaves some out. The table shows approximately 120,000 clones, with roughly 88% occurring only once. J lost 3 bases, V lost 3 bases, and 8 bases had no gene match. Germline lookup yields CDR1 LGHDT and CDR2 YNNKEL (reference sequence). The CDR3 runs 15 residues. This chain links TRBV3-1 (or the pseudogene TRBV3-2) with TRBJ2-7; 7 bases are a match to TRBD1. The TCR comes from a human donor in a cohort sampled during active COVID-19. The sample taken for sequencing was peripheral blood. CDR3 amino acids: CASSQGPGQIYEQYF. DNA of the CDR3: TGTGCCAGCAGCCAGGGGCCGGGACAGATCTACGAGCAGTACTTC.